The 16 T cell receptor beta chains presented below share a single source sample, sequenced in a study of blood T cell repertoires in COVID-19. Method: immunoSEQ multiplex PCR; TCRdb's copy keeps in-frame clones and lacks some. This sample has more than 120,000 clones, with roughly 89% found just once. Specimen: peripheral blood. The receptor source for this set is a woman in her forties or fifties with active or convalescent COVID-19.

The chain joins TRBV2 to TRBJ2-7; TRBD1 is a possible D gene (5 bases). The CDR3 extends over 14 amino acids. Germline CDR1 and CDR2: SNHLY and FYNNEI. Trimming left V 4 bases short and J 3 bases short, with 13 bases between. CDR3 loop: CASSGDSFYYEQYF. For the CDR3, the DNA is TGTGCCAGCAGTGGAGACAGTTTTTACTACGAGCAGTACTTC.

This chain connects TRBV30 to TRBJ2-7; 12 nucleotides match TRBD2. V lost 2 bases, J lost 1 base, and 9 bases stayed unmatched. The CDR3 covers 17 residues. Germline CDR1 is GTSNPN and CDR2 is SVGIG (reference sequence). CDR3 sequence reads: CAWSFRLAGGLSYEQYF. The DNA for the CDR3 is TGTGCCTGGAGTTTTCGCCTAGCGGGAGGGCTTTCCTACGAGCAGTACTTC.

By frequency in the sample, this clone is large. The chain has TRBV7-8 and TRBJ2-7; tentative D call: TRBD2 (7 bases). CDR3 size: 13 residues. The germline V gene has CDR1 SGHVS and CDR2 FQNEAQ. V lost 5 bases and J 5 bases, leaving 13 bases between the germline ends. This CDR3 reads CASSLKGGDEQYF. Written as DNA, the CDR3 is TGTGCCAGCAGCCTAAAGGGGGGGGACGAGCAGTACTTC. Combining the CDR3 with reference TRBV7-8 and TRBJ2-7 gives the whole variable domain GAGVSQSPRYKVAKRGQDVALRCDPISGHVSLFWYQQALGQGPEFLTYFQNEAQLDKSGLPSDRFFAERPEGSVSTLKIQRTQQEDSAVYLCASSLKGGDEQYFGPGTRLTVT.

This chain connects TRBV24-1 to TRBJ2-1, with TRBD2 identical over 8 bases. The CDR3 is made up of 21 amino acids. V shed 0 bases, J shed 0 bases, and the junction held 15 bases outside the gene matches. CDR1 is KGHDR, CDR2 SFDVKD, per germline. CDR3 protein: CATSDLRMRGAHPSSYNEQFF. The CDR3 nucleotides read TGTGCCACCAGTGATTTGCGTATGCGGGGGGCCCATCCAAGCTCCTACAATGAGCAGTTCTTC.

This clone was seen once. The genes are TRBV5-4 and TRBJ2-5; D perhaps matches TRBD1 (5 bases). The CDR3 sequence is 16 residues long. Per germline, CDR1 SGHNT and CDR2 YYREEE (reference sequence). V dropped 1 base and J dropped 7 bases, with 20 bases sitting between them. The CDR3 DNA follows: TGTGCCAGCAGCTTGATAGGGGATGGCCCAGGTGGGACCCAGTACTTC. It yields the protein CASSLIGDGPGGTQYF. Looking up the rest from reference TRBV5-4 and TRBJ2-5 gives the full variable domain: ETGVTQSPTHLIKTRGQQVTLRCSSQSGHNTVSWYQQALGQGPQFIFQYYREEENGRGNFPPRFSGLQFPNYSSELNVNALELDDSALYLCASSLIGDGPGGTQYFGPGTRLLVL.

This CDR3 reads CASSSYETVGELFF. CDR3 coding DNA: TGCGCCAGCAGCTCCTACGAAACTGTCGGGGAGCTGTTTTTT. This chain connects TRBV5-1 to TRBJ2-2; D gene uncertain. Germline lookup yields CDR1 SGHRS and CDR2 YFSETQ. CDR3 length equals 14 residues. Trimming took off 3 bases at V and 7 bases at J, with 13 bases between the two ends. The variable domain in full, with the rest retrieved from reference TRBV5-1 and TRBJ2-2, is KAGVTQTPRYLIKTRGQQVTLSCSPISGHRSVSWYQQTPGQGLQFLFEYFSETQRNKGNFPGRFSGRQFSNSRSEMNVSTLELGDSALYLCASSSYETVGELFFGEGSRLTVL.

V is TRBV6-1 and J is TRBJ1-1; unclear D gene. In germline, CDR1 is MNHNS, CDR2 SASEGT. The CDR3 is 11 amino acids. The V gene lost 3 bases and the J gene lost 11 bases, with 10 bases spanning the gap. The CDR3 coding sequence is TGTGCCAGCAGTGACAGAATTAGCGCTTTCTTT. It encodes CASSDRISAFF.

The chain employs TRBV19 and TRBJ1-2, with TRBD1 identical over 8 bases. V shed 6 bases, J shed 4 bases, and the junction held 4 bases outside the gene matches. The CDR3 is 13 residues long. The germline V gene has CDR1 LNHDA and CDR2 SQIVND (reference sequence). CDR3: CASSRQGSYGYTF. The DNA of the CDR3 is TGTGCCAGTAGCCGACAGGGGAGCTATGGCTACACCTTC.

The CDR3 DNA follows: TGTGCCAGCAGCTTAGGGGGGGTTGAGGAGCAGTACTTC. Translation gives CASSLGGVEEQYF. The V call is TRBV7-3, the J call TRBJ2-7; TRBD2 agrees at 7 bases. Per germline, CDR1 SGHTA and CDR2 FQGTGA. The CDR3 totals 13 residues. V shed 2 bases and J 7 bases; nucleotides not matched to a gene: 5.

This chain's CDR3 is CASSEWGGRTDTQYF. The CDR3 DNA sequence: TGCGCCAGCAGTGAGTGGGGGGGACGGACAGATACGCAGTATTTT. The gene calls are TRBV10-1 and TRBJ2-3; 7 bases align to TRBD2. V shed 1 base and J 3 bases; nucleotides not matched to a gene: 4. This CDR3 is 15 amino acids long. In germline, CDR1 is WNHNN, CDR2 SYGVQD (reference sequence).

The genes are TRBV6-5 and TRBJ2-1, with 7 bases fitting TRBD1. There are 15 residues in the CDR3. V dropped 6 bases and J dropped 6; count of bases not matched to a gene: 11. In germline, CDR1 is MNHEY, CDR2 SVGAGI. The CDR3 coding sequence is TGTGCCAGCAGGACCAGGGGGACAGCGTCCAATGAGCAGTTCTTC. It yields the protein CASRTRGTASNEQFF.

This clone was found a few times. One end of the junction does not line up with germline, which may come from a read error. The chain links TRBV7-7 to TRBJ1-3; D is ambiguous. This CDR3 region has 16 residues. CDR1 and CDR2 from the germline V gene are SSHAT and FNYEAQ (reference sequence). In nucleotides, the CDR3 is TGTGCTAGCAGCGCCGGGTTAAGGAACTCTGGAAACACCATATATTTT. Translating gives CASSAGLRNSGNTIYF.

The V call is TRBV7-2, the J call TRBJ1-2; D unclear. The CDR3 runs to 14 residues. V was cut by 5 bases and J by 6 bases, with 16 bases left in between. The V gene's germline CDR1 is SGHTA and CDR2 FQGNSA. The DNA for the CDR3 is TGTGCCAGCAGCATCAGGCCCGGGGAGGATGGCTACACCTTC. As protein: CASSIRPGEDGYTF.

This clone turned up a few times. The chain links TRBV18 to TRBJ2-2, with D unclear. The CDR3 runs to 13 residues. CDR1 and CDR2 from the germline V gene are KGHSH and LQKENI. V was pared by 2 bases and J by 6 bases, with 7 bases between. Here the CDR3 reads CASSPSEAGELFF. The CDR3 DNA reads as TGTGCCAGCTCACCATCAGAAGCCGGGGAGCTGTTTTTT.

The chain carries TRBV29-1 and TRBJ2-3; 9 positions agree with TRBD2. Germline CDR1 is SQVTM and CDR2 is ANQGSEA. The CDR3 spans 16 residues. J was trimmed by 6 bases and V by 4 bases; bases with no gene match: 14. The DNA of the CDR3 is TGCAGCGTTGCCCTTTCTAGCGGGACCCCCCTTGATACGCAGTATTTT. Its translation: CSVALSSGTPLDTQYF.

The chain recombines TRBV19 with TRBJ1-5, with TRBD1 matching 9 bases. CDR1 is LNHDA and CDR2 is SQIVND in the germline V gene (reference sequence). This CDR3 has 15 amino acids. V lost 5 bases, J lost 6 bases, and 8 bases stayed unmatched. The CDR3 nucleotides are TGTGCCAGTAGTCCGCACAGGGGGCCGGGTCAGCCCCAGCATTTT. Translation gives CASSPHRGPGQPQHF.